This entry lists 25 T cell receptor beta chains sequenced from one sample in a study of shared clonotypes between healthy human individuals. Libraries were prepared by immunoSEQ multiplex PCR; TCRdb keeps only in-frame clonotypes and omits some of them. The repertoire holds around 2,000,000 clones, with about 93% as singletons. Naive CD8 cells comprised CD45RO-negative, CCR7-positively selected cells, excluding terminally differentiated effector memory CD45RA+ cells. The sample comprised naive CD8+ T cells from PBMCs. Receptors were obtained from a man in his late teens or twenties in good health. Some clones in this sample may be carry-over from other donors' samples.

The chain joins TRBV27 to TRBJ1-4; D is unclear. Trimming removed 8 bases from V and 8 bases from J, with 18 bases in between. Per the germline V gene, CDR1 is MNHEY and CDR2 is SMNVEV (reference sequence). The CDR3 runs 14 residues. CDR3: CASGPRGLGEKLFF. In DNA form, the CDR3 reads TGTGCCAGCGGACCACGCGGCCTCGGGGAAAAACTGTTTTTT.

The J gene is TRBJ1-1, the V gene TRBV6-1; D call uncertain. The germline V gene encodes CDR1 MNHNS and CDR2 SASEGT. V was clipped by 5 bases and J by 6 bases, with 16 bases between them. The CDR3 is 14 residues long. The CDR3 spells CASSPGPWSSEAFF. As DNA, the CDR3 is TGTGCCAGCAGTCCGGGTCCTTGGAGTTCTGAAGCTTTCTTT.

This clone was counted once. The J gene is TRBJ2-7, the V gene TRBV27; 7 bases match TRBD1. Trimming at V came to 6 bases and at J to 0 bases, leaving 11 bases not matched to a gene. There are 16 residues in the CDR3. CDR1 and CDR2 (germline): MNHEY, SMNVEV (reference sequence). The CDR3 DNA reads as TGTGCCAGCAGCCAAATAGACGGGACAGTCTCCTACGAGCAGTACTTC. Translation gives CASSQIDGTVSYEQYF.

This clone was picked up one time. The chain recombines TRBV19 with TRBJ1-5, with D perhaps matching TRBD1 (6 bases). The V gene lost 3 bases and the J gene lost 3 bases, with 9 bases spanning the gap. The CDR3 consists of 14 residues. Germline loops: CDR1 LNHDA, CDR2 SQIVND (reference sequence). The chain's CDR3 is CASSMRGNNQPQHF. The CDR3 nucleotides are TGTGCCAGTAGTATGAGGGGGAACAATCAGCCCCAGCATTTT.

This chain connects TRBV27 to TRBJ2-3; D gene uncertain. Between the trimmed V and J ends, which lost 8 bases and 5 bases, there was a span of 14 bases. Germline CDR1 and CDR2: MNHEY and SMNVEV (reference sequence). CDR3 length equals 13 residues. The CDR3 loop reads CASGLDRVDTQYF. Here the CDR3 DNA reads TGTGCCAGCGGGTTGGACCGGGTAGATACGCAGTATTTT.

The gene calls are TRBV9 and TRBJ2-1; D remains unclear. Germline V gene sequence: CDR1 SGDLS, CDR2 YYNGEE. The CDR3 covers 14 residues. The ends were cut back, 0 bases at V and 6 bases at J, with 10 bases in the middle. CDR3 sequence reads: CASSVDRSFNEQFF. Written as DNA, the CDR3 is TGTGCCAGCAGCGTAGATCGGTCGTTCAATGAGCAGTTCTTC.

The J gene is TRBJ2-3, the V gene TRBV12-5; perhaps D is TRBD1 or TRBD2 (5 bases each). The CDR3 has 12 amino acids. The germline V gene has CDR1 LGHNT and CDR2 FRNRAP. The V end was cut by 7 bases, the J end by 5 bases, with 10 bases between. CDR3 region: CASAFGGDTQYF. The CDR3 DNA reads TGTGCTAGTGCTTTTGGGGGAGATACGCAGTATTTT.

The chain couples TRBV7-9 to TRBJ2-7; tentative D call: TRBD1 (5 bases). The ends were cut back, 8 bases at V and 4 bases at J, with 18 bases in the middle. The CDR3 is made up of 14 amino acids. Germline V gives CDR1 SEHNR, CDR2 FQNEAQ (reference sequence). The CDR3 DNA is TGTGCCAGCCTCCCCGAAGGGGCCAGATACGAGCAGTACTTC. This codes for CASLPEGARYEQYF.

The genes are TRBV6-1 and TRBJ1-1, with D uncertain. The CDR3 runs to 19 residues. CDR1 is MNHNS, CDR2 SASEGT, per germline. V was cut by 1 base and J by 5 bases, with 26 bases left in between. CDR3 residues: CASSEVSEERWVVKTEAFF. In nucleotides, the CDR3 is TGTGCCAGCAGTGAAGTAAGCGAGGAGAGGTGGGTCGTAAAGACTGAAGCTTTCTTT.

This clone showed up just once. The chain couples TRBV7-9 to TRBJ2-2; D perhaps matches TRBD2 (6 bases). The CDR3 sequence is 16 residues long. CDR1 and CDR2 (germline): SEHNR, FQNEAQ (reference sequence). V was clipped by 1 base and J by 1 base, with 10 bases between them. The CDR3 coding sequence is TGTGCCAGCAGCTTAGGAATCGGGGGGAACACCGGGGAGCTGTTTTTT. Translation: CASSLGIGGNTGELFF.

In regard to this clone: This same CDR3 is encoded by further DNA sequences in the sample. The chain is built from TRBV10-3 and TRBJ2-7; 7 bases are a match to TRBD1. This CDR3 spans 12 amino acids. V gave up 6 bases and J gave up 3 bases; unmatched junction bases: 2. Germline values: CDR1 ENHRY, CDR2 SYGVKD. The CDR3 region is CAISDRVYEQYF. CDR3 bases: TGTGCCATCAGCGACAGGGTCTACGAGCAGTACTTC.

With regard to this clone: This same CDR3 is encoded by further DNA sequences in the sample. V gene TRBV4-1 combines with J gene TRBJ2-1; a possible D gene is TRBD1 (6 bases). The V gene lost 1 base and the J gene lost 2 bases, with 15 bases spanning the gap. In germline, CDR1 is MGHRA, CDR2 YSYEKL. This CDR3 spans 17 amino acids. The CDR3 nucleotides are TGCGCCAGCAGCCAAGCGACCGGGACACTCACCTACAATGAGCAGTTCTTC. Amino acids: CASSQATGTLTYNEQFF.

As DNA, the CDR3 is TGTGCCAGCAGTTACTCCGCCAGGGCAGGATACGAGCAGTACTTC. Translating it yields CASSYSARAGYEQYF. The genes are TRBV27 and TRBJ2-7; D is possibly TRBD1 (5 bases). This CDR3 is built from 15 residues. Germline values: CDR1 MNHEY, CDR2 SMNVEV (reference sequence). Trimming pared 4 bases from V and 4 bases from J, leaving 17 bases between.

This chain joins TRBV5-6 and TRBJ2-7; 11 bases fit TRBD2. Germline-derived CDR1 and CDR2 are SGHDT and YYEEEE. The CDR3 length is 14 residues. With V trimmed by 0 bases and J by 6 bases, 2 bases remained unmatched. CDR3 nucleotide sequence: TGTGCCAGCAGCTTGGGTACTAGCGGGAGCGAGCAGTACTTC. Its translation: CASSLGTSGSEQYF.

This clone was recorded once. J is TRBJ2-5 and V is TRBV6-1; perhaps TRBD1 as D (6 bases). With 7 bases removed from V and 10 bases from J, the gap between germline ends came to 25 bases. Germline assignment: CDR1 MNHNS and CDR2 SASEGT. CDR3 length: 15 amino acids. The CDR3, as DNA: TGTGCCAGCAATGACCCTGGGGGCCCCCCCTCTGGCCAGTACTTC. Translating gives CASNDPGGPPSGQYF.

This clone has only one observation. The chain is built from TRBV4-1 and TRBJ1-3; 7 bases are a match to TRBD1. The V gene's germline CDR1 is MGHRA and CDR2 YSYEKL. The CDR3 has 15 residues. V lost 4 bases, J lost 2 bases, and 5 bases stayed unmatched. CDR3 DNA: TGCGCCAGCAGCCCGCTAGGGACAGCTGGAAACACCATATATTTT. Protein product: CASSPLGTAGNTIYF.

The chain is built from TRBV29-1 and TRBJ1-2, with D unresolved. The germline CDR1 and CDR2 sequences are SQVTM and ANQGSEA. The CDR3 runs 14 residues. Trimming cost V 7 bases and J 2 bases, with 17 bases left between them. CDR3 bases: TGCAGCGCCGGCTCCCAGCCCAAGAACTATGGCTACACCTTC. Amino acids: CSAGSQPKNYGYTF. The variable domain in full, with the rest retrieved from reference TRBV29-1 and TRBJ1-2, is SAVISQKPSRDICQRGTSLTIQCQVDSQVTMMFWYRQQPGQSLTLIATANQGSEATYESGFVIDKFPISRPNLTFSTLTVSNMSPEDSSIYLCSAGSQPKNYGYTFGSGTRLTVV.

V usage is TRBV7-9 and J usage is TRBJ2-3, with 16 bases identical to TRBD2. In germline, CDR1 is SEHNR, CDR2 FQNEAQ (reference sequence). Trimming at V came to 4 bases and at J to 14 bases, leaving 12 bases not matched to a gene. This CDR3 comprises 16 residues. CDR3 region: CASSSPGLAGGPKGYF. The CDR3 DNA is TGTGCCAGCAGCTCACCGGGACTAGCGGGAGGGCCCAAGGGGTATTTT.

The chain has TRBV10-2 and TRBJ2-1; D is possibly TRBD2 (6 bases). CDR3 length: 17 residues. Germline V gene sequence: CDR1 WSHSY, CDR2 SAAADI. Trimming pared 6 bases from V and 8 bases from J, leaving 26 bases between. The CDR3 DNA sequence: TGCGCCAGCAGCCCCCTAGTGGGGGGAGGACGTTGGGATGAGCAGTTCTTC. Its translation is CASSPLVGGGRWDEQFF.

The V and J genes are TRBV7-9 and TRBJ2-1; D remains unclear. The CDR3 runs 11 residues. The V end lost 4 bases, the J end lost 9 bases, and 7 bases lay between the germline ends. Germline loops: CDR1 SEHNR, CDR2 FQNEAQ (reference sequence). Here the CDR3 reads CASSSDREQFF. CDR3 nucleotide sequence: TGTGCCAGCAGCTCGGACCGTGAGCAGTTCTTC.

Note on this clone: The germline gene is not matched at one end of the junction; a read error may be the cause. The rearrangement joins TRBV7-2 to TRBJ1-5, with 9 bases fitting TRBD1. CDR1 SGHTA and CDR2 FQGNSA come from the germline V gene. The CDR3 covers 16 residues. CDR3 sequence reads: CASSATGQGSSQPQHF. Here the CDR3 DNA reads TGTGCCAGCAGCGCCACGGGACAGGGAAGCAGTCAGCCCCAGCATTTT.

As for this clone: Germline is not matched at one junction end, which may reflect a read error. This chain links TRBV7-9 with TRBJ2-2; D gene unclear. CDR3 length equals 14 residues. Germline values: CDR1 SEHNR, CDR2 FQNEAQ (reference sequence). Here the CDR3 reads CATSARANTGELFF. CDR3 nucleotide sequence: TGTGCCACCAGCGCCCGAGCGAACACCGGGGAGCTGTTTTTT.

The chain combines TRBV9 with TRBJ2-1, with a possible D match to TRBD1 (5 bases). The CDR3 contains 16 residues. From germline, CDR1 is SGDLS and CDR2 YYNGEE. V lost 1 base and J 4 bases, leaving 15 bases between the germline ends. CDR3 coding DNA: TGTGCCAGCAGCGTAAGTCGGCAGGGCCGGTACAATGAGCAGTTCTTC. It codes for CASSVSRQGRYNEQFF.

This chain links TRBV9 with TRBJ1-4, with D possibly TRBD1 on 5 matching bases. The CDR3 runs 13 residues. V lost 3 bases to trimming and J lost 8 bases, with 11 bases between them. Germline V gives CDR1 SGDLS, CDR2 YYNGEE. In DNA form, the CDR3 reads TGTGCCAGCAGCGGGGGGTCTGACGAAAAACTGTTTTTT. It specifies CASSGGSDEKLFF.

The gene calls are TRBV29-1 and TRBJ2-1; possible D gene TRBD1, 5 bases. The germline V gene has CDR1 SQVTM and CDR2 ANQGSEA. The CDR3 runs 14 residues. Trimming stripped 3 bases from V and 6 bases from J, with 15 bases between. CDR3 sequence (DNA): TGCAGCGTTGATTGGGATGGGGCCTTCAATGAGCAGTTCTTC. Translated, it gives CSVDWDGAFNEQFF.